The rows below give T cell receptor beta chains drawn from one sample of a study of CD8+CD57+ T cells in acquired aplastic anemia. TCRdb itself ran the reads through MiXCR, one entry per CDR3 protein. The data show under 350,000 distinct CDR3 sequences, under 65% seen once. The sample consisted of sorted CD4+, CD8+, or CD8+CD57+ T cells (not recorded which) from PBMCs. The receptor set was obtained from a human donor with aplastic anemia. The CDR3 runs from the conserved cysteine through the conserved F or W.

j_call v_call cdr3_aa
TRBJ2-7 TRBV29-1 CSVEAGGSYEQYF
TRBJ1-3 TRBV19 CASSSGQGSGNTIYF
TRBJ1-2 TRBV20-1 CSARVLRGQLTYGYTF
TRBJ1-2 TRBV7-9 CASSSGTYNYGYTF
TRBJ2-7 TRBV5-1 CASSIQSGTYPYEQYF
TRBJ1-6 TRBV5-1 CASSSGGDNSPLHF
TRBJ2-5 TRBV12-3/TRBV12-4 CASVVAGQETQYF
TRBJ1-2 TRBV7-8 CASSLARVNYGYTF
TRBJ1-6 TRBV19 CAISDRGGSPLHF
TRBJ2-6 TRBV6-1 CASSGSNRAATGANVLTF
TRBJ1-2 TRBV4-2 CASSQDLAGPPYGYTF
TRBJ2-7 TRBV5-8 CASSLGLDTSANEQYF
TRBJ1-4 TRBV6-1 CASSEWGRGTGFEKLFF
TRBJ2-5 TRBV9 CASSVEETQYF
TRBJ2-5 TRBV20-1 CSASRTSEETQYF
TRBJ1-2 TRBV5-5 CASSLLGQPYGYTF
TRBJ2-5 TRBV18 CASSPSQGRRETQYF
TRBJ2-3 TRBV7-6 CASSLVSGGGKVSDTQYF
TRBJ2-5 TRBV20-1 CSASSGAETQYF
TRBJ1-2 TRBV5-6 CASSLNRGFRGYTF
TRBJ2-3 TRBV2 CASSDGRTSVVSDTQYF
TRBJ1-1 TRBV9 CASSVAGDTEAFF
TRBJ2-5 TRBV6-5 CASSYSPGQGTYF
TRBJ2-1 TRBV5-1 CASSFPGNYNEQFF
TRBJ2-2 TRBV7-9 CASSLAREWELFF
TRBJ2-5 TRBV15 CATSREASRSQETQYF
TRBJ2-1 TRBV12-3/TRBV12-4 CASSSARGTSGYNEQFF
TRBJ2-7 TRBV11-1 CASSLVGGTSPPYEQYF
TRBJ2-6 TRBV7-9 CASSIGALSGANVLTF
TRBJ1-2 TRBV4-2 CASSQVDRGDGYTF
TRBJ1-2 TRBV6-5 CASSPSGGSNYGYTF
TRBJ2-7 TRBV29-1 CSVAKGQGHDQYF
TRBJ1-1 TRBV6-6 CASSRGQLGTEAFF
TRBJ2-6 TRBV12-3/TRBV12-4 CASSWSSGANVLTF
TRBJ2-3 TRBV29-1 CSTRSGGGTDTQYF
TRBJ2-5 TRBV20-1 CSASGRQETQYF
TRBJ1-2 TRBV5-1 CASSLYRGLDYGYTF
TRBJ2-3 TRBV14 CASSRVGTQYF
TRBJ2-7 TRBV24-1 CATSGVRERDEQYF
TRBJ2-5 TRBV9 CASSVGGSQETQYF